This TCR beta chain was retrieved from a study of naive and memory T cell subsets. Overall study findings and caveats: This RNA-based method may be sensitive to activation-related transcript changes.

This clonotype was seen only a few times. Its target is unknown. The V end lost 0 bases, the J end lost 11 bases, and 15 bases lay between the germline ends. Germline CDR1 PRHDT, CDR2 FYEKMQ (reference sequence). The CDR3 contains 14 residues. The SP2 primer and nested alpha and beta constant region primers amplified ligated cDNA in four rounds. Alpha and beta constant region primers primed reverse transcription for blood and skin samples. One entry per CDR3 protein, called by TCRdb with MiXCR from the 5' RACE reads. The top ten clones hold around 21% of a sample with about 62,000 distinct CDR3 sequences, approximately 8% of them seen once. An oligonucleotide containing a UMI was ligated to the 3' end of TCR cDNA. Adult healthy volunteers gave 2.5 ml peripheral blood for whole-blood RNA. Unsorted total RNA, about 1 to 1000 ng, was DNase treated before reverse transcription.

The clonotype comes from a female donor in good health. The chain recombines TRBV13 with TRBJ2-3; D might be TRBD1 or TRBD2, each matching 7 bases. The CDR3 DNA follows: TGTGCCAGCAGCTTAGGCAGGGGGGGATTCGGGCAGTATTTT. The encoded protein is CASSLGRGGFGQYF.